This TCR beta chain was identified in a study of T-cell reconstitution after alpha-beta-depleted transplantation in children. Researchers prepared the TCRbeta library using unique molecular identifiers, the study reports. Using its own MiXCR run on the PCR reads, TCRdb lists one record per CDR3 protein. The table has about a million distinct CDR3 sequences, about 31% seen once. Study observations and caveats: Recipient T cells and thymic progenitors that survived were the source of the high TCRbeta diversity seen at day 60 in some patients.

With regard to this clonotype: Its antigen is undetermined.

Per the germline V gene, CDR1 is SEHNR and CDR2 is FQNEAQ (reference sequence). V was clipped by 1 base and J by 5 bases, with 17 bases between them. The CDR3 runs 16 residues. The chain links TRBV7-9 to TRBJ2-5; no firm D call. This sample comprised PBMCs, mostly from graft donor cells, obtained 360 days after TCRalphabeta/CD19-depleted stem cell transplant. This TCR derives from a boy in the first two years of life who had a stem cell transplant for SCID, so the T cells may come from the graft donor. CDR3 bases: TGTGCCAGCAGCTTAGACCGGGTCCAGGTCGGGGAGACCCAGTACTTC. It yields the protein CASSLDRVQVGETQYF.